This T cell receptor (beta chain) derives from a study of identical twins. Per the germline V gene, CDR1 is LGHNA and CDR2 is YNFKEQ. This CDR3 is 18 amino acids long. Trimming left V 0 bases short and J 1 base short, with 16 bases between. In TCRdb, the 5' RACE reads were re-called with MiXCR into one record per CDR3 protein. The sample holds approximately 680,000 distinct CDR3 sequences, roughly 6.6% seen once. This clonotype was found a few times. These data were also filed under a second study, of yellow fever vaccine responses in identical twins.

Sequenced input: PBMCs. The sequence was collected from a woman aged 18-35 years in good health. The chain joins TRBV4-2 to TRBJ2-4; D possibly corresponds to TRBD2 (6 bases). CDR3 amino acids: CASSQELSSVRAKNIQYF. The CDR3, as DNA: TGTGCCAGCAGCCAAGAGTTATCTAGCGTAAGGGCCAAAAACATTCAGTACTTC.